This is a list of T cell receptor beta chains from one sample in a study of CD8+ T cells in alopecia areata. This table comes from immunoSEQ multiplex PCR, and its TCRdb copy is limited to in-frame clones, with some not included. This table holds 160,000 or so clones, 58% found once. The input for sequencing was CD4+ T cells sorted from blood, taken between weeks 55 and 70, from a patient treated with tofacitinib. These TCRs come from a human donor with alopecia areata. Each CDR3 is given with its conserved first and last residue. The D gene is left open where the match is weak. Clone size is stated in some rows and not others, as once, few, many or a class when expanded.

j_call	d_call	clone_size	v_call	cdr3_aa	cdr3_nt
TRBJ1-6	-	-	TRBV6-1	CASGRGTDSPLHF	TGTGCCAGCGGAAGGGGGACTGATTCACCCCTCCACTTT
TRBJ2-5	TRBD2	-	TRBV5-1	CASRQTSEKETQYF	TGCGCCAGCAGGCAGACTAGCGAGAAAGAGACCCAGTACTTC
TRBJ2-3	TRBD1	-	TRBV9	CASSGRYRGLRRNSDTQYF	TGTGCCAGCAGCGGAAGATACAGGGGGCTACGTCGGAATTCAGATACGCAGTATTTT
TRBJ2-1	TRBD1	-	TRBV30	CASGQTYNEQFF	TGTGCCTCGGGACAGACCTACAATGAGCAGTTCTTC
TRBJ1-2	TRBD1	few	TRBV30	CAWSASGGYGYTF	TGTGCCTGGAGTGCCTCAGGGGGCTATGGCTACACCTTC
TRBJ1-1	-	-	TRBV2	CASTLGRQVDTEAFF	TGTGCCAGCACCCTAGGTCGACAGGTCGACACTGAAGCTTTCTTT
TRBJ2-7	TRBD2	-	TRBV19	CASSRLAGSYEQYF	TGTGCCAGTTCGAGACTAGCGGGGTCCTACGAGCAGTACTTC
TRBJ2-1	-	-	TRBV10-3	CAISLSVSSYNEQFF	TGTGCCATCAGCCTCAGCGTAAGCTCCTACAATGAGCAGTTCTTC
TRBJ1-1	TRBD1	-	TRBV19	CASRNRDREAFF	TGTGCCAGTAGGAACCGGGACAGGGAAGCTTTCTTT
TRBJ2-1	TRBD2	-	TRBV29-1	CSAVTSGTYNEQFF	TGCAGCGCCGTCACTAGCGGCACCTACAATGAGCAGTTCTTC
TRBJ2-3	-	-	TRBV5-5	CASSLSPHTDTQYF	TGTGCCAGCAGCTTGAGTCCCCACACAGATACGCAGTATTTT
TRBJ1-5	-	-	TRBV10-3	CAIRDSNQPQHF	TGTGCCATCAGGGATAGCAATCAGCCCCAGCATTTT
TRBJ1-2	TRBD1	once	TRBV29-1	CSVRDSVGNTF	TGCAGCGTCAGGGACAGCGTGGGCAACACCTTC
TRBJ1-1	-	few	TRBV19	CASRFYRNTEAFF	TGTGCCAGTAGGTTTTACAGAAACACTGAAGCTTTCTTT
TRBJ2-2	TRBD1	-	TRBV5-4	CASSYRGAGELFF	TGTGCCAGCAGCTACAGGGGTGCCGGGGAGCTGTTTTTT
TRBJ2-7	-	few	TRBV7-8	CASSPTGAPSEQYF	TGTGCCAGCAGCCCGACCGGGGCCCCGTCCGAGCAGTACTTC
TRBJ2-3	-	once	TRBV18	CASSPQPTTRSTDTQYF	TGTGCCAGCTCACCACAGCCGACAACCCGTAGCACAGATACGCAGTATTTT
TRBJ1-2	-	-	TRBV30	CAWSVVRTGAGYTF	TGTGCCTGGAGTGTAGTCCGGACTGGGGCGGGGTACACCTTC
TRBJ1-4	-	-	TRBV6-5	CASSYSGRTNEKLFF	TGTGCCAGCAGTTACTCCGGACGGACGAATGAAAAACTGTTTTTT
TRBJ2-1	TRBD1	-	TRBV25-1	CASQWTGSYNEQFF	TGTGCCAGCCAATGGACAGGCTCCTACAATGAGCAGTTCTTC
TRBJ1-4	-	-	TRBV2	CASKWAMQGNEKLFF	TGTGCCAGCAAATGGGCCATGCAGGGGAATGAAAAACTGTTTTTT
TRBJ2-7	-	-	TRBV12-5	CASARAKVYEQYF	TGTGCTAGTGCCAGGGCCAAGGTCTACGAGCAGTACTTC
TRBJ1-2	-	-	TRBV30	CAWSTTVGYTF	TGTGCCTGGAGTACCACGGTTGGCTACACCTTC
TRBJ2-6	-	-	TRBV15	CATSKGAGANVLTF	TGTGCCACCAGCAAGGGAGCTGGGGCCAACGTCCTGACTTTC
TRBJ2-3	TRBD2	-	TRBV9	CASSVPSGGLTDTQYF	TGTGCCAGCAGCGTCCCGAGCGGGGGCCTCACAGATACGCAGTATTTT
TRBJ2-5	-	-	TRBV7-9	CASRKLGVGEETQYF	TGTGCCAGCCGAAAACTGGGGGTTGGAGAAGAGACCCAGTACTTC
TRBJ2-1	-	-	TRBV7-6	CASSPKTLGGHEQFF	TGTGCCAGCAGCCCAAAGACCCTCGGAGGGCATGAGCAGTTCTTC
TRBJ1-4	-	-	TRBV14	CASSQESTGKLFF	TGTGCCAGCAGCCAAGAGAGCACAGGGAAACTGTTTTTT
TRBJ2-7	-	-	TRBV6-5	CASGAPYEQYF	TGTGCCAGCGGGGCCCCCTACGAGCAGTACTTC
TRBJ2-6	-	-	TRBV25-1	CASSESGANVLTF	TGTGCCAGCAGTGAATCTGGGGCCAACGTCCTGACTTTC
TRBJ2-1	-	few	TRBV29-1	CSVEERQALVNEQFF	TGCAGCGTTGAAGAGAGGCAGGCGTTGGTGAATGAGCAGTTCTTC
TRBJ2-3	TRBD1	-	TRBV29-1	CSGDRGTGDTQYF	TGCAGCGGTGACAGGGGGACGGGGGATACGCAGTATTTT
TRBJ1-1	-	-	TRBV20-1	CSARQGTEAFF	TGCAGTGCTAGACAGGGCACTGAAGCTTTCTTT
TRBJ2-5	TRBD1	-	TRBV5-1	CASSSGQGVQETQYF	TGCGCCAGCAGCTCGGGACAGGGTGTTCAAGAGACCCAGTACTTC
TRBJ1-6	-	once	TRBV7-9	CASHRDIDNSPLHF	TGTGCCAGTCATCGGGACATAGATAATTCACCCCTCCACTTT
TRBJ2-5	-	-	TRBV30	CAWSVWPRYDQYF	TGTGCCTGGAGTGTTTGGCCGAGGTATGACCAGTACTTC
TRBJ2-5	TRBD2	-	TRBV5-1	CASSLRGVAGGQETQYF	TGCGCCAGCAGCTTGCGAGGAGTAGCGGGGGGTCAAGAGACCCAGTACTTC
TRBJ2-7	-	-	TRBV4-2	CASSQAKAWGPYEQYF	TGTGCCAGCAGCCAAGCTAAGGCCTGGGGTCCCTACGAGCAGTACTTC